A selection of T cell receptor beta chains follows, all from one sample in a study of shared T cell receptors in the human thymus. Data came from immunoSEQ multiplex PCR; TCRdb stores just in-frame clones and leaves some out. The data contain over 650,000 clones, 80% to 90% of them seen just once; the ten biggest clones take up roughly 0.0087%. This sample also appeared in a second study, on human thymus T cells.

Sequencing was performed on thymocytes. Every receptor here comes from a boy less than two years old with a congenital heart defect. Both conserved end residues are part of each CDR3. A D gene is named only where the DNA matches it firmly. For some rows the clone size is stated as once, few or many, or as a class when expanded; others skip it.

clone_size: NA; j_call: TRBJ2-1; d_call: NA; v_call: TRBV15; cdr3_aa: CATSREPSALSYNEQFF; cdr3_nt: TGTGCCACCAGCAGAGAGCCTAGCGCGCTCTCCTACAATGAGCAGTTCTTC
clone_size: NA; j_call: TRBJ1-2; d_call: NA; v_call: TRBV5-1; cdr3_aa: CASSVDSYGYTF; cdr3_nt: TGCGCCAGCAGCGTGGACAGCTATGGCTACACCTTC
clone_size: NA; j_call: TRBJ2-1; d_call: TRBD2; v_call: TRBV7-6; cdr3_aa: CASSLLAGHYNEQFF; cdr3_nt: TGTGCCAGCAGCTTGCTAGCGGGACACTACAATGAGCAGTTCTTC
clone_size: NA; j_call: TRBJ2-5; d_call: NA; v_call: TRBV5-6; cdr3_aa: CASSPYLRDIGETQYF; cdr3_nt: TGTGCCAGCAGCCCCTACCTCCGGGACATAGGAGAGACCCAGTACTTC
clone_size: once; j_call: TRBJ2-3; d_call: TRBD2; v_call: TRBV4-1; cdr3_aa: CASSPRTSGGLGTDTQYF; cdr3_nt: TGCGCCAGCAGCCCTCGGACTAGCGGGGGCCTGGGGACAGATACGCAGTATTTT
clone_size: NA; j_call: TRBJ2-1; d_call: TRBD2; v_call: TRBV7-3; cdr3_aa: CASSLTGLAGGRNNEQFF; cdr3_nt: TGTGCCAGCAGCTTAACGGGACTAGCGGGGGGGCGGAACAATGAGCAGTTCTTC
clone_size: NA; j_call: TRBJ2-7; d_call: NA; v_call: TRBV30; cdr3_aa: CAWSVRAEQYF; cdr3_nt: TGTGCCTGGAGTGTTAGAGCCGAGCAGTACTTC
clone_size: NA; j_call: TRBJ2-1; d_call: TRBD2; v_call: TRBV4-2; cdr3_aa: CASSQERASGGACNEQFF; cdr3_nt: TGTGCCAGCAGCCAAGAAAGGGCTAGCGGGGGGGCTTGTAATGAGCAGTTCTTC
clone_size: NA; j_call: TRBJ2-6; d_call: TRBD1; v_call: TRBV27; cdr3_aa: CASSLYRDRGQPGANVLTF; cdr3_nt: TGTGCCAGCAGTTTATACCGGGACAGGGGGCAACCTGGGGCCAACGTCCTGACTTTC
clone_size: NA; j_call: TRBJ2-2; d_call: TRBD2; v_call: TRBV19; cdr3_aa: CASTPGEREHTGELFF; cdr3_nt: TGTGCCAGTACCCCGGGGGAGCGGGAGCACACCGGGGAGCTGTTTTTT
clone_size: NA; j_call: TRBJ2-4; d_call: TRBD1; v_call: TRBV6-5; cdr3_aa: CASKGQGRKNIQYF; cdr3_nt: TGTGCCAGCAAGGGACAGGGCCGCAAAAACATTCAGTACTTC
clone_size: NA; j_call: TRBJ1-5; d_call: NA; v_call: TRBV28; cdr3_aa: CASSFRDRKSGVNNQPQHF; cdr3_nt: TGTGCCAGCAGTTTCCGGGACCGAAAGTCGGGGGTGAACAATCAGCCCCAGCATTTT
clone_size: NA; j_call: TRBJ1-3; d_call: NA; v_call: TRBV5-6; cdr3_aa: CASSSTTQGSSGNTIYF; cdr3_nt: TGTGCCAGCAGCTCGACCACACAGGGAAGCTCTGGAAACACCATATATTTT
clone_size: few; j_call: TRBJ2-3; d_call: TRBD2; v_call: TRBV4-1; cdr3_aa: CASSQDREVADTQYF; cdr3_nt: TGCGCCAGCAGCCAAGACCGGGAGGTCGCAGATACGCAGTATTTT
clone_size: NA; j_call: TRBJ2-7; d_call: TRBD1; v_call: TRBV6-5; cdr3_aa: CASRRPGTDAYEQYF; cdr3_nt: TGTGCCAGCAGACGACCCGGGACAGACGCCTACGAGCAGTACTTC
clone_size: NA; j_call: TRBJ1-1; d_call: TRBD1; v_call: TRBV6-1; cdr3_aa: CATRQGANTEAFF; cdr3_nt: TGTGCCACCCGACAGGGGGCGAACACTGAAGCTTTCTTT
clone_size: NA; j_call: TRBJ2-7; d_call: NA; v_call: TRBV2; cdr3_aa: CASSPDSPYEQYF; cdr3_nt: TGTGCCAGCAGCCCGGACAGCCCCTACGAGCAGTACTTC
clone_size: NA; j_call: TRBJ1-6; d_call: NA; v_call: TRBV28; cdr3_aa: CASSLSPGKNSPLHF; cdr3_nt: TGTGCCAGCAGTTTATCCCCAGGGAAAAATTCACCCCTCCACTTT
clone_size: NA; j_call: TRBJ2-1; d_call: TRBD2; v_call: TRBV28; cdr3_aa: CASSLLGGLAGEQFF; cdr3_nt: TGTGCCAGCAGTTTATTGGGGGGACTAGCGGGTGAGCAGTTCTTC
clone_size: NA; j_call: TRBJ2-7; d_call: TRBD1; v_call: TRBV28; cdr3_aa: CASSPLQGALLREQYF; cdr3_nt: TGTGCCAGCAGTCCATTACAGGGGGCCCTTCTGAGGGAGCAGTACTTC
clone_size: NA; j_call: TRBJ2-1; d_call: TRBD2; v_call: TRBV4-1; cdr3_aa: CASSQEGPRLAGAGEQFF; cdr3_nt: TGCGCCAGCAGCCAAGAGGGACCACGACTAGCGGGAGCGGGTGAGCAGTTCTTC
clone_size: NA; j_call: TRBJ1-5; d_call: NA; v_call: TRBV19; cdr3_aa: CASSIQDYSNQPQHF; cdr3_nt: TGTGCCAGTAGTATCCAGGATTATAGCAATCAGCCCCAGCATTTT
clone_size: NA; j_call: TRBJ2-5; d_call: NA; v_call: TRBV7-7; cdr3_aa: CALSPPASKETQYF; cdr3_nt: TGTGCTCTTTCCCCTCCGGCTAGCAAAGAGACCCAGTACTTC
clone_size: NA; j_call: TRBJ2-7; d_call: TRBD1; v_call: TRBV2; cdr3_aa: CASRGTGVSYEQYF; cdr3_nt: TGTGCCAGCAGGGGGACAGGGGTCTCCTACGAGCAGTACTTC
clone_size: few; j_call: TRBJ1-1; d_call: NA; v_call: TRBV18; cdr3_aa: CASSPTRTRDTEAFF; cdr3_nt: TGTGCCAGCTCACCAACCCGGACTAGGGACACTGAAGCTTTCTTT
clone_size: NA; j_call: TRBJ2-7; d_call: NA; v_call: TRBV7-6; cdr3_aa: CASSLAPTDSYEQYF; cdr3_nt: TGTGCCAGCAGCTTAGCACCGACAGACTCCTACGAGCAGTACTTC
clone_size: NA; j_call: TRBJ1-1; d_call: NA; v_call: TRBV18; cdr3_aa: CASSEEENTEAFF; cdr3_nt: TGTGCCAGCTCAGAAGAGGAGAACACTGAAGCTTTCTTT
clone_size: NA; j_call: TRBJ2-3; d_call: TRBD2; v_call: TRBV9; cdr3_aa: CASRAGTSDTDTQYF; cdr3_nt: TGTGCCAGCAGGGCCGGGACTAGCGACACAGATACGCAGTATTTT
clone_size: NA; j_call: TRBJ2-4; d_call: NA; v_call: TRBV6-4; cdr3_aa: CASSDSRSGMMAKNIQYF; cdr3_nt: TGTGCCAGCAGTGACTCAAGGTCAGGGATGATGGCCAAAAACATTCAGTACTTC
clone_size: NA; j_call: TRBJ2-2; d_call: TRBD1; v_call: TRBV18; cdr3_aa: CASSPPGTGHNTGELFF; cdr3_nt: TGTGCCAGCTCACCGCCCGGGACAGGGCATAACACCGGGGAGCTGTTTTTT
clone_size: NA; j_call: TRBJ2-1; d_call: TRBD2; v_call: TRBV27; cdr3_aa: CASSTGTSGHYNEQFF; cdr3_nt: TGTGCCAGCAGCACCGGGACTAGCGGTCACTACAATGAGCAGTTCTTC
clone_size: NA; j_call: TRBJ1-2; d_call: TRBD1; v_call: TRBV11-2; cdr3_aa: CASSLTDRGDGYTF; cdr3_nt: TGTGCCAGCAGCCTGACGGACAGGGGTGATGGCTACACCTTC
clone_size: NA; j_call: TRBJ2-1; d_call: NA; v_call: TRBV7-3; cdr3_aa: CASSPLRPLSYNEQFF; cdr3_nt: TGTGCCAGCAGCCCCCTTCGCCCACTATCCTACAATGAGCAGTTCTTC
clone_size: NA; j_call: TRBJ2-7; d_call: NA; v_call: TRBV27; cdr3_aa: CASRRAYEQYF; cdr3_nt: TGTGCCAGCCGCAGGGCTTACGAGCAGTACTTC
clone_size: NA; j_call: TRBJ2-3; d_call: NA; v_call: TRBV5-1; cdr3_aa: CASSLARTADTQYF; cdr3_nt: TGCGCCAGCAGCTTGGCCCGGACAGCAGATACGCAGTATTTT
clone_size: NA; j_call: TRBJ1-4; d_call: NA; v_call: TRBV7-9; cdr3_aa: CASSPRVRNEKLFF; cdr3_nt: TGTGCCAGCAGCCCCCGGGTCCGAAATGAAAAACTGTTTTTT
clone_size: NA; j_call: TRBJ1-2; d_call: TRBD1; v_call: TRBV6-5; cdr3_aa: CASSGGTGGLHGYTF; cdr3_nt: TGTGCCAGCTCAGGCGGGACAGGGGGCCTCCATGGCTACACCTTC
clone_size: NA; j_call: TRBJ2-5; d_call: TRBD1; v_call: TRBV10-2; cdr3_aa: CASSDWTGQETQYF; cdr3_nt: TGCGCCAGCAGTGATTGGACAGGCCAGGAGACCCAGTACTTC
clone_size: once; j_call: TRBJ2-2; d_call: NA; v_call: TRBV5-1; cdr3_aa: CASSLQGPRVTGELFF; cdr3_nt: TGCGCCAGCAGCTTACAGGGACCCCGAGTCACCGGGGAGCTGTTTTTT
clone_size: NA; j_call: TRBJ2-7; d_call: NA; v_call: TRBV7-2; cdr3_aa: CASSYDRQNSEQYF; cdr3_nt: TGTGCCAGCAGCTATGACAGGCAAAACAGCGAGCAGTACTTC
clone_size: NA; j_call: TRBJ1-6; d_call: TRBD1; v_call: TRBV28; cdr3_aa: CASRPDRGIRNSPLHF; cdr3_nt: TGTGCCAGCAGGCCCGACAGGGGAATAAGGAATTCACCCCTCCACTTT
clone_size: NA; j_call: TRBJ2-7; d_call: NA; v_call: TRBV30; cdr3_aa: CAWSEGAEQYF; cdr3_nt: TGTGCCTGGAGTGAGGGAGCCGAGCAGTACTTC